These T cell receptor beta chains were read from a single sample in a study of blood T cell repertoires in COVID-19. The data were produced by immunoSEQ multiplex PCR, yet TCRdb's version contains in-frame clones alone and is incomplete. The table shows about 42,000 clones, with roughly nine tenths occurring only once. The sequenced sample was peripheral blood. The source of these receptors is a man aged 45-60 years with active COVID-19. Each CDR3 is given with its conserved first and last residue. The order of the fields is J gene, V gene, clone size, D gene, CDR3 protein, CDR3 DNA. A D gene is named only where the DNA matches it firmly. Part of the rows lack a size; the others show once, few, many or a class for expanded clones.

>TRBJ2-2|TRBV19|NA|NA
CASSTKPTGELFF
TGTGCCAGTAGTACTAAACCCACCGGGGAGCTGTTTTTT
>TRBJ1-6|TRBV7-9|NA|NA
CASTILQTGSSPLHF
TGTGCCAGCACCATCCTCCAGACAGGCAGTTCACCCCTCCACTTT
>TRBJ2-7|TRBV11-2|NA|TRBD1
CASSLGRTGGYEQYF
TGTGCCAGCAGCTTAGGGAGAACAGGGGGCTACGAGCAGTACTTC
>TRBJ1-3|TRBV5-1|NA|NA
CASRGTGEDTIYF
TGCGCCAGCAGAGGGACCGGGGAGGACACCATATATTTT
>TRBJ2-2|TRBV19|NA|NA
CASSLPAARSNTGELFF
TGTGCCAGTAGCCTTCCCGCCGCGAGATCGAACACCGGGGAGCTGTTTTTT
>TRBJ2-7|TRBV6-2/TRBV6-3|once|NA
CASSYSAGSGEQYF
TGTGCCAGCAGTTACTCTGCCGGGAGCGGCGAGCAGTACTTC
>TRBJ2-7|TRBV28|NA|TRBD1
CASRLGQGGGYEQYF
TGTGCCAGCAGACTCGGACAGGGTGGAGGTTACGAGCAGTACTTC
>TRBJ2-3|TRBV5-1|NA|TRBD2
CASSHGLAGASADTQYF
TGCGCCAGCAGCCACGGACTAGCGGGAGCTTCGGCAGATACGCAGTATTTT
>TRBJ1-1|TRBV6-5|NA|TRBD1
CASSDSGQTNTEAFF
TGTGCCAGCAGTGACTCGGGACAGACGAACACTGAAGCTTTCTTT
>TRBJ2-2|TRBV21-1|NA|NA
CASSPRRDRDAGELFF
TGTGCCAGCAGCCCTCGCCGGGACAGGGACGCCGGGGAGCTGTTTTTT
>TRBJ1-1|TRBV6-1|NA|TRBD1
CASSDRGRSMNTEAFF
TGTGCCAGCAGTGACAGGGGGAGGAGCATGAACACTGAAGCTTTCTTT
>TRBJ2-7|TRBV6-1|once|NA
CASSEVDRLSEQYF
TGTGCCAGCAGTGAAGTTGACAGGTTATCCGAGCAGTACTTC
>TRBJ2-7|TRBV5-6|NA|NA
CASSSTREQYF
TGTGCCAGCAGCTCCACGCGCGAGCAGTACTTC
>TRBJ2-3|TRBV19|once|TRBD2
CASSIDGLAGYTDTQYF
TGTGCCAGTAGTATAGATGGACTAGCGGGCTACACAGATACGCAGTATTTT
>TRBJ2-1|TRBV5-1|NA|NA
CASSLVSLPGNEQFF
TGCGCCAGCAGCTTGGTATCTCTCCCGGGGAATGAGCAGTTCTTC
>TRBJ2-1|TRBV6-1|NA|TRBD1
CASSERNRGNEQFF
TGTGCCAGCAGTGAGAGGAACAGGGGAAATGAGCAGTTCTTC
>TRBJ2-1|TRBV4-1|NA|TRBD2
CASSQGPASGGNEQFF
TGCGCCAGCAGCCAAGGTCCGGCTAGCGGCGGGAATGAGCAGTTCTTC
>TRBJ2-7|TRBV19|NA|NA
CASSIADRYEQYF
TGTGCCAGTAGTATTGCGGACAGATACGAGCAGTACTTC
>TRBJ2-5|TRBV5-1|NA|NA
CASSFYPGAKETQYF
TGCGCCAGCAGCTTCTATCCGGGAGCCAAAGAGACCCAGTACTTC
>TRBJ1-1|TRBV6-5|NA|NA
CASSLEWDMNTEAFF
TGTGCCAGCAGCCTTGAATGGGACATGAACACTGAAGCTTTCTTT
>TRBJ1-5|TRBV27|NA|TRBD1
CASRPQGAEYSNQPQHF
TGTGCCAGCAGACCGCAGGGGGCCGAATATAGCAATCAGCCCCAGCATTTT
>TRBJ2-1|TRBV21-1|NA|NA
CASITPGQTSYNEQFF
TGTGCCAGCATTACACCGGGACAAACCTCCTACAATGAGCAGTTCTTC
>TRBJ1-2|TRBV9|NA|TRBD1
CASSRDRGDGYTF
TGTGCCAGCAGCCGGGACAGGGGAGATGGCTACACCTTC
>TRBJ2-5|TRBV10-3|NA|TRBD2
CVVAGGPQETQYF
TGTGTGGTGGCGGGAGGACCTCAGGAGACCCAGTACTTC
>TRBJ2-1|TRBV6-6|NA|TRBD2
CASEWTSGENEQFF
TGTGCCAGCGAATGGACTAGCGGGGAGAATGAGCAGTTCTTC
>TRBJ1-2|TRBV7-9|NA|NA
CASSPTTQGNGGYTF
TGTGCCAGCAGCCCGACTACGCAGGGGAATGGTGGCTACACCTTC
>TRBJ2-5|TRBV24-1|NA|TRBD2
CATSEASGGETQYF
TGTGCCACCAGTGAGGCTAGCGGGGGAGAGACCCAGTACTTC
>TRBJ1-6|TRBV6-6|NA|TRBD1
CASSLRDRANSPLHF
TGTGCCAGCAGTCTCCGGGACAGGGCGAATTCACCCCTCCACTTT
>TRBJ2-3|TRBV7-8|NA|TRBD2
CASSSRLAGGTQYF
TGTGCCAGCAGCTCCCGACTAGCGGGAGGTACGCAGTATTTT
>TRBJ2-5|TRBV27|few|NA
CASSLGSPSETQYF
TGTGCCAGCAGTTTGGGGAGCCCATCAGAGACCCAGTACTTC
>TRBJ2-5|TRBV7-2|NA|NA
CASSLARVQETQYF
TGTGCCAGCAGCTTAGCCCGGGTCCAAGAGACCCAGTACTTC
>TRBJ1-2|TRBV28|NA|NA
CASSFYREYMGYGYTF
TGTGCCAGCAGTTTTTATCGGGAATACATGGGCTATGGCTACACCTTC
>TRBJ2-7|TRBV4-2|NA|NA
CASSQGGLDEQYF
TGTGCCAGCAGCCAGGGAGGCCTTGACGAGCAGTACTTC
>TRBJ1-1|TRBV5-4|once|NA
CASSSSTGSWVFEAFF
TGTGCCAGCAGCTCATCCACGGGATCGTGGGTCTTTGAAGCTTTCTTT
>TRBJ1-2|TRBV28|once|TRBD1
CASSTRTGGYGYTF
TGTGCCAGCAGTACCCGGACAGGGGGCTATGGCTACACCTTC
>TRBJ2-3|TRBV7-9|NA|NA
CASEGYTDTQYF
TGTGCCAGCGAGGGCTACACAGATACGCAGTATTTT
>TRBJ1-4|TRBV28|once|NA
CASSTELNEKLFF
TGTGCCAGCAGTACAGAGTTAAATGAAAAACTGTTTTTT
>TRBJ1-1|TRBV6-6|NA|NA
CASCVQRGTEAFF
TGTGCCAGCTGTGTCCAGCGAGGCACTGAAGCTTTCTTT
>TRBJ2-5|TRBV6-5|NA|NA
CASSYGGETQYF
TGTGCCAGCAGTTACGGCGGCGAGACCCAGTACTTC
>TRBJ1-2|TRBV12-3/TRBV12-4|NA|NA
CASRGFGGYGYTF
TGTGCCAGCAGGGGCTTCGGTGGCTATGGCTACACCTTC
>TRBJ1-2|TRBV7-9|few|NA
CASSLIPSYGYTF
TGTGCCAGCAGCTTAATCCCTTCCTATGGCTACACCTTC
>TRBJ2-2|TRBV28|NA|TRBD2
CASSLTSVTKTGELFF
TGTGCCAGCAGCCTAACTAGCGTTACCAAGACCGGGGAGCTGTTTTTT
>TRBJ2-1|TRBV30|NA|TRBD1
CAWSMTGGIEQFF
TGTGCCTGGAGCATGACAGGGGGGATTGAGCAGTTCTTC
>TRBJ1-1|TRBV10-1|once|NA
CASSESGSTEAFF
TGCGCCAGCAGTGAGTCGGGCAGCACTGAAGCTTTCTTT
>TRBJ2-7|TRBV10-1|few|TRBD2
CASSESSSGTYEQYF
TGCGCCAGCAGTGAGTCGTCTAGCGGAACCTACGAGCAGTACTTC
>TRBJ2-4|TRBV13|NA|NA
CASSFGTLNIQYF
TGTGCCAGCAGCTTTGGGACTCTTAACATTCAGTACTTC
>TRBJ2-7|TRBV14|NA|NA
CASSQDRAQGSSYEQYF
TGTGCCAGCAGCCAAGATCGGGCACAGGGCTCGTCCTACGAGCAGTACTTC
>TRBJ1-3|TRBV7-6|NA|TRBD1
CASSSKGTGGGNTIYF
TGTGCCAGCAGCTCCAAAGGGACAGGGGGAGGAAACACCATATATTTT